These T cell receptor beta chains were read from a single sample in a study of CD8 T cells in ankylosing spondylitis. TCRdb analysed the 5' RACE reads with MiXCR anew, one entry per CDR3 protein. The repertoire includes about 220,000 distinct CDR3 sequences, roughly a tenth of them detected once, and less than 25% sits in the top ten. Material for sequencing was blood, either unsorted or a sorted T cell fraction (not recorded which). The receptors were gathered from a male donor with ankylosing spondylitis or in good health (not recorded which). Each CDR3 is given with its conserved first and last residue. The D gene is left open where the match is weak. A clone size is listed for some rows: how often the clone was seen (once, few, many), or a class if it is expanded.

J gene | V gene | D gene | clone size | CDR3 protein | CDR3 DNA
TRBJ1-6 | TRBV7-8 | TRBD1 | many | CASSWDRNSPLHF | TGTGCCAGCAGCTGGGACAGGAATTCACCCCTCCACTTT
TRBJ1-2 | TRBV20-1 | TRBD1 | NA | CSANTGGIYGYTF | TGCAGTGCTAACACAGGGGGGATCTATGGCTACACCTTC
TRBJ1-2 | TRBV27 | TRBD1 | NA | CASSYWTGINYGYTF | TGTGCCAGCAGTTATTGGACAGGTATAAACTATGGCTACACCTTC
TRBJ1-6 | TRBV5-1 | NA | many | CASSLWGGEDSPLHF | TGCGCCAGCAGCTTGTGGGGGGGAGAGGATTCACCCCTCCACTTT
TRBJ2-7 | TRBV7-2 | NA | NA | CASSLGSHSYEQYF | TGTGCCAGCAGCTTAGGCTCCCACTCCTACGAGCAGTACTTC
TRBJ2-5 | TRBV5-1 | NA | NA | CASAPQGYQETQYF | TGCGCCAGCGCCCCTCAGGGGTACCAAGAGACCCAGTACTTC
TRBJ1-5 | TRBV30 | NA | few | CAWSRAGSNQPQHF | TGTGCCTGGAGTCGGGCCGGGAGCAATCAGCCCCAGCATTTT
TRBJ2-3 | TRBV3-1 | NA | many | CASSPRGADFSTQYF | TGTGCCAGCAGCCCTCGCGGGGCCGATTTCAGTACGCAGTATTTT
TRBJ1-5 | TRBV3-1 | TRBD1 | NA | CASGKQGASNQPQHF | TGTGCCAGCGGCAAGCAGGGGGCGAGCAATCAGCCCCAGCATTTT
TRBJ1-3 | TRBV5-1 | NA | NA | CASSLEGSLRNTIYF | TGCGCCAGCAGCTTGGAGGGCAGTCTGAGAAACACCATATATTTT
TRBJ1-3 | TRBV5-1 | NA | NA | CASSLDQGSSGNTIYF | TGCGCCAGCAGCTTGGATCAGGGAAGCTCTGGAAACACCATATATTTT
TRBJ1-3 | TRBV6-1 | NA | NA | CASDGRTAGNTIYF | TGTGCCAGCGACGGGAGGACGGCTGGAAACACCATATATTTT
TRBJ1-5 | TRBV2 | NA | many | CASTGRQSPQHF | TGTGCCAGCACGGGTCGCCAATCGCCCCAGCATTTT
TRBJ1-5 | TRBV6-1 | TRBD1 | few | CASSDRGLNQPQHF | TGTGCCAGCAGCGACAGGGGGCTTAATCAGCCCCAGCATTTT
TRBJ2-7 | TRBV7-9 | NA | many | CASSFSSNSYEQYF | TGTGCCAGCAGCTTTTCGTCGAATTCCTACGAGCAGTACTTC
TRBJ2-5 | TRBV5-1 | NA | many | CASSLAFLATGLWETQYF | TGCGCCAGCAGCTTGGCCTTTCTCGCAACAGGACTTTGGGAGACCCAGTACTTC
TRBJ1-4 | TRBV5-1 | NA | many | CASSLGDGHNEKLFF | TGCGCCAGCAGCTTGGGGGACGGTCATAATGAAAAACTGTTTTTT
TRBJ1-5 | TRBV3-1 | NA | NA | CASAVTGNQPQHF | TGTGCCAGCGCGGTGACTGGCAATCAGCCCCAGCATTTT
TRBJ2-7 | TRBV5-6 | TRBD2 | NA | CASSGTSGEPYEQYF | TGTGCCAGCAGCGGGACTAGCGGGGAACCCTACGAGCAGTACTTC
TRBJ1-1 | TRBV11-2 | NA | NA | CASSLDGALEGEAFF | TGTGCCAGCAGCTTAGATGGTGCCTTAGAGGGTGAAGCTTTCTTT
TRBJ1-2 | TRBV19 | NA | few | CASSIGRRNYGYTF | TGTGCCAGTAGTATAGGCAGGCGGAACTATGGCTACACCTTC
TRBJ1-1 | TRBV12-3/TRBV12-4 | NA | many | CASSLGGPWTEAFF | TGTGCCAGCAGTTTAGGGGGTCCTTGGACTGAAGCTTTCTTT